The T cell receptor (beta chain) described here comes from a study of blood T cell repertoires in COVID-19. The wider study: Recovered Cohort 3 donors showed two negative PCRs, clearance, or symptom resolution. In each case, the material was cDNA or gDNA derived from T cells, B-cell-depleted T cells, or PBMCs.

V trimming: 0 bases; J trimming: 2 bases; junction bases outside the gene matches: 12. The CDR3 contains 18 residues. CDR1 is SGDLS and CDR2 is YYNGEE in the germline V gene. Clones were read by immunoSEQ multiplex PCR, and TCRdb kept only the in-frame ones, dropping some. This sample yields hundreds of thousands of clones, of which about 89% are seen a single time; 1.9% belongs to the top ten. The chain is built from TRBV9 and TRBJ1-2; the match to TRBD1 covers 8 bases. The TCR comes from a middle-aged man in a cohort exposed to, infected with or recovered from COVID-19 (not recorded which). Sequences were obtained from PBMCs or T cells enriched from blood (not recorded which). The CDR3 nucleotides are TGTGCCAGCAGCGTAGAGGTGACAGGGGACCCCCAAAACTATGGCTACACCTTC. Translated, it gives CASSVEVTGDPQNYGYTF.